This T cell receptor beta chain was sequenced for a study of vaccination and CD4 T cells after COVID-19. Overall study context: Sampling that followed vaccination took place a median approximately 72 days after dose two, within a range of 14 to 241.

The Oncomine TCR Beta short-read assay sequenced DNA from cultured CD4+ T cells. TCRdb re-called the PCR reads through MiXCR, storing one row per CDR3 protein. The top ten hold just under 5% of the sample, which has 20,000 to 25,000 distinct CDR3 sequences, over 40% seen once. The CDR3 is 13 residues long. CDR1 is MDHEN and CDR2 is SYDVKM in the germline V gene. On this clonotype: The antigen remains unidentified. Sequence at one end of the junction differs from germline and may be a read error.

Time point reported: late sampling 161 to 241 days after vaccination in a few convalescent patients. Stated treatment: approximately nine-day PBMC culture with coronavirus spike peptide pools or control peptides (ViraFEST assay). Researchers reported culturing 2.1 million or so PBMCs per well with around 10 IU/ml IL-2 and approximately 10 ug/ml peptide pools. V and J are TRBV28 and TRBJ1-3; D perhaps matches TRBD1 (5 bases). The sample here was CD4+ T cells from blood, cultured in vitro, taken about 7 months after SARS-CoV-2 vaccination. This clonotype was obtained from a human donor who had recovered from COVID-19. The CDR3 sequence is CASSPRAGNTMYF. Written as DNA, the CDR3 is TGTGCCAGCAGCCCCAGGGCTGGGAACACCATGTATTTT.